This TCR beta chain comes out of a study of blood T cell repertoires in COVID-19. Study details: PBMCs, B-cell-depleted T cells, or T cells provided the cDNA or gDNA that made up the material.

This CDR3 region has 14 residues. The V and J ends lost 3 bases and 7 bases respectively, with 13 bases between them. CDR1 and CDR2 from the germline V gene are LNHDA and SQIVND (reference sequence). Assay: immunoSEQ multiplex PCR; the TCRdb copy retains only in-frame clones and omits some. The sample records roughly 220,000 clones, roughly four fifths being singletons. The receptor was derived from a man aged 35 to 55 who had recovered from COVID-19. The chain employs TRBV19 and TRBJ1-5; no clear D. The sample was PBMCs or T cells enriched from blood (not recorded which). CDR3 loop: CASSIVAGMQPQHF. CDR3 nucleotide sequence: TGTGCCAGTAGTATTGTGGCAGGAATGCAGCCCCAGCATTTT.